The source of this T cell receptor beta chain is a study of post-analysis software for immune sequencing data. Study in general: Recorded subtypes: relapsing-remitting, secondary progressive, progressive-relapsing; some patients unannotated.

Study-level findings and limits: About 5 TRBV segments were more frequent in patients than controls; TRBV5-6, TRBV5-1 and TRBV20-1 belonged to this group.

As concerns this clonotype: Its antigen is not identified. Its ends do not fully match the called genes, so a read error is possible.

Prepared libraries of TCR beta cDNA carried unique molecular identifiers. TCRdb called the PCR reads again in MiXCR, with one record for every CDR3 protein. The sample yields more than 450,000 distinct CDR3 sequences, around 47% seen once. This CDR3 has 17 residues. Per germline, CDR1 KGHDR and CDR2 SFDVKD. V and J are TRBV24-1 and TRBJ2-1, with TRBD1 matching 9 bases. The sample consisted of blood. This receptor was taken from a girl aged 10-17 years with multiple sclerosis. CDR3 protein: CATSVTIRTGVYNERFF. CDR3 DNA sequence: TGTGCCACCAGTGTAACGATCAGGACAGGGGTGTACAATGAGCGGTTCTTC.